This TCR beta chain was found in a study of blood T cell repertoires in COVID-19 (dated by TCRdb to about 2020). A note on the overall study: Samples covering the acute and convalescent phases of COVID-19 were provided by collaborators in the United States, Italy and Spain. The repertoires were released in a freely available public database meant as a resource for research on the immune response to SARS-CoV-2. The samples were drawn from two sources: the first 160 participants of the ongoing ImmuneRACE study, and fewer than 1,500 subjects contributed by 6 global collaborators. The material from the prospective study consisted of cDNA or gDNA derived from T cells, B-cell-depleted T cells, or PBMCs. Where available, HLA class I and class II types were taken from metadata supplied by the sample provider and were not determined by assay-based typing. The sample metadata nearly always contained a de-identified subject ID, COVID-19 status, age in years and sex. The dataset comprised deeply sampled blood TCRbeta repertoires from subjects exposed to, actively infected with, or recovered from COVID-19.

The full study reports these points: The quantity of clinical and demographic metadata differed by source and by participant and was supplied without curation.

This clone was seen only once. It has no known antigen specificity. Within one base of it there is no much larger clone, and no base qualities were kept. Participants in the prospective study were aged about 18 to 90 years, lived in some 24 United States geographic areas, and enrolled through a virtual design. In the prospective study, participants were assigned to cohorts based on the clinical history participants reported in a screening survey and a study questionnaire. For ImmuneRACE Cohort 3, a participant was defined as recovered based on two consecutive negative NP/OP PCR tests, clearance by a healthcare professional, or resolution of symptoms. Each participant in the prospective study had whole blood, serum and a nasopharyngeal or oropharyngeal swab collected by mobile phlebotomists. Participants in the prospective study had the option to provide additional blood draws and questionnaires over an approximately two-month period. Blood samples from the prospective study were shipped frozen or at room temperature prior to DNA extraction.

TCRbeta CDR3 regions were amplified from genomic DNA using the immunoSEQ Assay, a bias-controlled multiplex PCR. Per the source publication's procedure: Nucleated cell counts per sample were estimated from amplification of reference gene primers within the assay. To quantify the absolute abundance of each unique TCRbeta CDR3 rearrangement, sequence reads were collapsed and filtered. For each sample, productive Simpson clonality was calculated as the square root of Simpson's diversity index across productive rearrangements. Not all clones reach the TCRdb copy of this immuneACCESS table, which keeps in-frame sequences only. Checked studies attribute under half of the gap to unresolved V genes and leave the rest unexplained. V, J and clone size are those of that table, while D and trimming were read from the DNA. Here the sample has about 480,000 clones; approximately 90% occur a single time. The top ten clones comprise over 1.5% of the sample.

Measured from the cysteine to the phenylalanine, the CDR3 is 15 residues long. Just the 45-base CDR3 DNA is kept, in frame starting at base 1. V and J are trimmed by 4 bases and 9 bases, and the gene matches miss 6 bases of the junction. The germline V gene supplies CDR1 SGHTA and CDR2 FQGNSA. This sequence was found in a woman in her thirties or forties who had recovered from COVID-19. Sequencing was done on a sample of PBMCs or T cells enriched from blood (not recorded which). Recombination connected TRBV7-2 to TRBJ1-6; the junction holds 10 bases that match TRBD1. The nucleotides are TGTGCCAGCAGCTCCTCGACAGGGGGCGTTTCACCCCTCCACTTT. Its translation is CASSSSTGGVSPLHF.